This T cell receptor (beta chain) stems from a study of cytomegalovirus exposure and HLA in healthy donors (dated by TCRdb to between 2016 and 2019). Notes on the research overall: According to an earlier analysis of 550 to 700 of the donors, 200 million or so T cells yielded 100 million or so unique TCR beta sequences and about 280 Gb of sequence data. On average, 235,054 unique TCR beta nucleotide sequences were sequenced per donor among a few hundred genotyped donors of the cohort, with roughly 18% of those sequences being non-productive. The study combined high-throughput TCR immunosequencing, statistical association of individual TCRs with disease status, and machine learning to predict cytomegalovirus infection status. The T cell repertoires of several hundred subjects were profiled by immunosequencing and related to cytomegalovirus serostatus. To study patterns of TCR occurrence, a later analysis re-analyzed previously published TCR beta repertoires from around 660 donors and added high-resolution HLA genotyping. The study aimed to test whether cataloging public T cell receptors could reveal signatures of past pathogen exposure. An earlier analysis of approximately 580 of the donors used high-throughput TCR beta sequencing to judge whether each TCR beta V gene segment behaved as functional or pseudogenic. The number of donors typed differed by locus, with 629-630 for A, B, C, DRB1 and DQB1, around 560 for DQA1, under 610 for DPA1, and around 430 for DPB1. Rather than drawing on any new phenotypic data, the later analysis identified candidate immune exposures from TCR beta sequences and the way those sequences occurred across donors. In addition to the first cohort of 666 subjects, a separate validation cohort of about 120 different subjects was used. Every discovery cohort repertoire had been produced on one sequencing platform. Around 300 gigabases of sequencing data and 70 million to 100 million unique TCR sequences were included in an early release covering around 600 HLA-typed donors. Five DR-DQ haplotypes were handled as single units for association and clustering, since linkage in the cohort was strong. Donor age, sex, ethnicity and CMV serostatus were compiled alongside the repertoire data. A later genetic analysis took genome-wide SNP genotypes for about 65% of the 666 donors and used that subset as a discovery cohort. HLA typing included class I and class II loci at four-digit resolution. Among the roughly 410 genotyped donors, around 81% belonged to the genetic ancestry cluster associated with self-reported Caucasian donors. General findings and caveats noted by the study authors: In this cohort, only TCR beta chains were sequenced, and detectable features were limited by the absence of alpha or paired-chain data. A total of fewer than 200 TCR beta chains were listed by the study as associated with cytomegalovirus. The classifier was reported to diagnose cytomegalovirus status with high specificity and sensitivity in both the original and validation cohorts. According to a later analysis, parvovirus B19, influenza, CMV and Epstein-Barr virus appeared linked to several top co-occurrence clusters. In a later analysis, HLA-associated TCR beta chains showed more clonal expansion and lower generation probabilities than non-associated chains that were equally common. A further reported finding was that TCR beta sequences accurately predicted the HLA-A and HLA-B alleles for most subjects in the first cohort. At a false discovery rate of 0.05, a later analysis linked 16,951 TCR beta sequences to specific HLA alleles. A cluster of highly shared sequence variants was judged likely to be a technical artifact of the sequencing pipeline. In an earlier analysis of 587 of the donors, most TCR beta V segments appeared in productive rearrangements about 87% or about 30% of the time, broadly matching IMGT annotations. Assigning TCR associations to individual alleles was difficult when HLA alleles, especially DR and DQ, strongly co-occurred. Across donors, most TCR sequences were observed very rarely, whereas some public TCRs were present in many individuals. The authors suggested that the approach could potentially be extended to other disease states and immunological phenotypes. Roughly uniform sequencing depth across donors was assumed in presence/absence analyses, although this assumption may not hold. Because HLA typing was missing for some donors at each locus, association tests included only the typed subset. In a later genetic analysis, fewer N-insertions in productive TCRs were reported among donors in an Asian-associated ancestry cluster than the approximately 670-donor mean. Because counts were too low, fewer than 20 rarely observed V segments, including chromosome 9 orphons, were excluded from the earlier analysis of some 590 of the donors. The only immune exposure information available for the cohort was CMV serostatus. Some IMGT-functional V segments, including TRBV6-2 and TRBV6-3, could not be distinguished by the 87-base-pair reads and were therefore excluded. In a later genetic analysis, a missense DCLRE1C variant was associated with V-gene and J-gene trimming of TCR beta chains, and the association was replicated in an independent cohort. Most CMV-associated TCR beta chains appeared to be HLA-restricted in a later analysis, and the HLA associations seemed to be driven largely by CMV exposure. In vitro tests confirmed that three of the cytomegalovirus-associated TCR beta chains recognize cytomegalovirus antigens. According to a later analysis, TCR association rates differed among HLA loci, with DRB1 alleles showing the most associated TCRs and HLA-C alleles showing the fewest. Linkage disequilibrium might explain the correlated functional status among segregating V segments, but an unknown experimental factor could not be ruled out.

The cohort consisted of 666 healthy bone marrow donors. All cohort members were sampled while nominally healthy, although unrecorded immune exposures were likely present. The donor was CMV seropositive and was included in the group of 289 seropositive cohort members. Each donor provided a peripheral blood sample, and peripheral blood mononuclear cells were used for TCR beta sequencing. The Qiagen DNeasy Blood Extraction Kit was used to extract genomic DNA from the blood cell samples. The CDR3 contains 12 residues, cysteine and phenylalanine counted. The DNA shown is the 36-base CDR3, in frame from base 1. V is clipped by 6 bases and J by 6 bases, and the sequence between their germline boundaries is 9 bases long. CDR1 and CDR2 (WSHSY, SAAADI) derive from the germline V gene. Note on this clone: This clone's antigen is unknown. There are no base qualities to consult, and no much larger clone falls within one base.

The library was built by means of the immunoSEQ multiplex PCR assay. For the multiplex PCR, a mixture combining 60 forward primers for TCR Vbeta segments and 13 reverse primers for TCR Jbeta segments was used. Amplification of the CDR3 region of rearranged TCR beta genes was performed with a multiplex PCR assay on genomic DNA. On the Illumina HiSeq System, the amplified TCR beta libraries were sequenced as 87-base-pair reads. On the authors' methods: In a later analysis, some 80 million unique TCR beta chains were counted across the approximately 620 repertoires, and around 10 million of these chains were shared by at least two donors. Raw reads were error-corrected and collapsed into unique sequences with a nearest-neighbor algorithm that merged closely related sequences to remove PCR and sequencing errors. To assign V, D and J gene segments, CDR3 sequences were aligned to IMGT reference sequences. For a sequence to be retained, a match of at least six nucleotides to both a V gene segment and a J gene segment was required. A rearrangement counted as productive if the CDR3 had no stop codons and remained in frame with V and J, and every other rearrangement counted as non-productive. Following IMGT convention, CDR3 was defined as the stretch from the second conserved V-encoded cysteine up to the conserved J-encoded phenylalanine. In an earlier analysis of around 540 of the donors, sequences lacking an unambiguous match to a single V gene segment were excluded. In an earlier analysis of some 590 of the donors, V segments were called functional above 56.7% productive rearrangements and were called segregating when the between-donor standard deviation exceeded 5%. A statistical classification framework was developed to diagnose cytomegalovirus status using the catalog of TCR beta chain sequences. A later analysis assigned V and J genes by comparing TCR nucleotide sequences with IMGT/GENE-DB human TR gene sequences. The TCRdist pipeline was used in a later analysis to assign CDR3 sequences and most-parsimonious VDJ recombination scenarios. A later analysis defined each TCR beta chain by its CDR3 amino acid sequence plus V-gene family, and excluded reads lacking a unique V-gene family. As a way to deal with suspected cross-contamination and a sequencing artifact, a later analysis dropped roughly 620 nucleotide sequences that were highly shared and had low generation probability. For each public chain, a later analysis derived a clonal expansion index from normalized ranks of inferred template counts within each repertoire. A later analysis computed generation probabilities with a VDJ recombination model fitted to out-of-frame rearrangements, and checked the results against IGoR. In a later analysis, hypergeometric tests were used to score TCR-TCR, TCR-HLA and TCR-CMV co-occurrence, with a repertoire-size bias correction applied to TCR pairs. False discovery rates were estimated in a later analysis by permuting HLA or CMV assignments 20 times. A later analysis grouped co-occurring TCRs with DBSCAN, adding TCRdist sequence similarity when clustering within HLA-allele-positive subsets. Repertoires with fewer than 30,000 or more than 120,000 public chains, plus five repertoires with anomalous nucleotide sharing, were excluded from co-occurrence clustering. The clones in this table, taken by TCRdb from immuneACCESS, are in-frame only. Not every clone is retained; where verified, under half of the shortfall comes from an unresolved V gene, and the cause of the rest is unknown. The DNA gave D and trimming, while V, J and clone size come from that table. This sample has approximately 140,000 clones in its table, and about 60% of those were observed once. The ten largest clones add up to 6% to 8.5% of the sample.

This receptor was taken from a woman in her sixties in good health and CMV-seropositive. The rearrangement joined TRBV10-2 to TRBJ2-1, with the D gene not confidently named. Material: PBMCs. The CDR3 reads CASSLSGNEQFF. The DNA reads as follows: TGCGCCAGCAGCCTTAGTGGCAATGAGCAGTTCTTC.